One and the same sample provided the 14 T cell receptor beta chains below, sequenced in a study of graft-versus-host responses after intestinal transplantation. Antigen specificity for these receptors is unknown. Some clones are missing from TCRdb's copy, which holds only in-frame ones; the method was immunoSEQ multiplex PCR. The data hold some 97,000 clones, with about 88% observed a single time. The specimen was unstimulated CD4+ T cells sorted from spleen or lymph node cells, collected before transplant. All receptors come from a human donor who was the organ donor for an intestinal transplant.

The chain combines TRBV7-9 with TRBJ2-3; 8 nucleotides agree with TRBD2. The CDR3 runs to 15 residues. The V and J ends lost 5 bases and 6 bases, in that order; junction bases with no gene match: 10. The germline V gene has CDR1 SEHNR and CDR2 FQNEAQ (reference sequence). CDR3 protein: CASSPSGFPGDTQYF. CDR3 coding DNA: TGTGCCAGCAGCCCTAGCGGGTTCCCAGGGGATACGCAGTATTTT. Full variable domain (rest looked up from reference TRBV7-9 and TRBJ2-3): DTGVSQNPRHKITKRGQNVTFRCDPISEHNRLYWYRQTLGQGPEFLTYFQNEAQLEKSRLLSDRFSAERPKGSFSTLEIQRTEQGDSAMYLCASSPSGFPGDTQYFGPGTRLTVL.

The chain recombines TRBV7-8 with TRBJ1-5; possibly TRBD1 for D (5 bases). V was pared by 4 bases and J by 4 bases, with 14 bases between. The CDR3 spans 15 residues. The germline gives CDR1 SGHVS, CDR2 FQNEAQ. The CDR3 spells CASSSARDSNQPQHF. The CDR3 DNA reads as TGTGCCAGCAGCTCGGCCCGGGACTCGAATCAGCCCCAGCATTTT.

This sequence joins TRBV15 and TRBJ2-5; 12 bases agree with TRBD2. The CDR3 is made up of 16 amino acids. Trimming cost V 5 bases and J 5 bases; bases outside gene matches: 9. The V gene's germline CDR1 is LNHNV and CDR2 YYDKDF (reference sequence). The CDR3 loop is CATSSPLAGGRETQYF. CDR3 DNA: TGTGCCACCAGCTCCCCCCTAGCGGGGGGGAGGGAGACCCAGTACTTC.

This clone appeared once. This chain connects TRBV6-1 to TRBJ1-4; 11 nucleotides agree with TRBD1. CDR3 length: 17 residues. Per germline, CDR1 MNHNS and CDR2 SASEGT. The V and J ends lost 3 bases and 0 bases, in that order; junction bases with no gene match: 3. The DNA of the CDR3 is TGTGCCAGCAGTGACGGGGACAGGGGGGCAACTAATGAAAAACTGTTTTTT. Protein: CASSDGDRGATNEKLFF.

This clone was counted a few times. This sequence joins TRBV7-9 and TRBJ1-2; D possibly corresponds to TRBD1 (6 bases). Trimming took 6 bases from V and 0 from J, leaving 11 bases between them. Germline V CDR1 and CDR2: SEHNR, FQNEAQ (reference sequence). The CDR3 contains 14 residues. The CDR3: CASSRTATNYGYTF. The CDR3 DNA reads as TGTGCCAGCAGTCGGACAGCGACTAACTATGGCTACACCTTC.

The CDR3 is CASSPGTDTQYF. For the CDR3, the DNA is TGTGCCAGCAGTCCAGGGACAGATACGCAGTATTTT. The J gene is TRBJ2-3, the V gene TRBV6-4; maybe TRBD1 (5 bases). The V end lost 5 bases, the J end lost 3 bases, and 6 bases lay between the germline ends. CDR1 MRHNA and CDR2 SNTAGT come from the germline V gene. The CDR3 totals 12 residues.

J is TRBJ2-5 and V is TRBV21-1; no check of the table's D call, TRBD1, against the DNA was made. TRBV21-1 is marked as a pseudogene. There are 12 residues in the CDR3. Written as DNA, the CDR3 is TGTGCCAGCAGCAAACAGGGAGAGACCCAGTACTTC. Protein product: CASSKQGETQYF.

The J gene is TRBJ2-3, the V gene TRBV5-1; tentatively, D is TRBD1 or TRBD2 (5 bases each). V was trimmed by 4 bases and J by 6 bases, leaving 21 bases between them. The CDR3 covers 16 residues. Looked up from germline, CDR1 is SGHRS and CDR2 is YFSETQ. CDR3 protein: CASSRDGRKQIDTQYF. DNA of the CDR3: TGCGCCAGCAGCCGGGACGGAAGAAAACAGATCGATACGCAGTATTTT.

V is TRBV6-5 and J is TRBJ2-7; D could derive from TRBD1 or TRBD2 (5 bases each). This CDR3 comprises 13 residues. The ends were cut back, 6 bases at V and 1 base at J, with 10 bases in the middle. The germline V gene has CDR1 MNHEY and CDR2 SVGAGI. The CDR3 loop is CASRGTASYEQYF. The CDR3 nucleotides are TGTGCCAGCAGAGGGACGGCTTCCTACGAGCAGTACTTC.

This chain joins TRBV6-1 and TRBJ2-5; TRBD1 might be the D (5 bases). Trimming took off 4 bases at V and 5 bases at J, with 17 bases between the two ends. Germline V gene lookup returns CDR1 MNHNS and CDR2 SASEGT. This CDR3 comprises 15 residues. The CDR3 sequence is CASSGYGRGYETQYF. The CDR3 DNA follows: TGTGCCAGCAGTGGGTACGGTAGGGGTTATGAGACCCAGTACTTC.

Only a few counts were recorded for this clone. CDR3 region: CASSFSQTNYEQYF. CDR3 coding DNA: TGTGCCAGCAGTTTCTCCCAAACTAACTACGAGCAGTACTTC. The V call is TRBV28, the J call TRBJ2-7; D is undetermined. Trimming cost V 3 bases and J 3 bases, with 12 bases left between them. This CDR3 spans 14 amino acids. Per the germline V gene, CDR1 is MDHEN and CDR2 is SYDVKM.

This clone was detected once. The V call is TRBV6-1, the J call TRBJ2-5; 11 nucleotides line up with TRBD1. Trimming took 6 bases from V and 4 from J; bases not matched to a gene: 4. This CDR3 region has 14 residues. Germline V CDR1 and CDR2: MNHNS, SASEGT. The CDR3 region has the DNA TGTGCCAGCAGAGGGACAGGGGGACGAGAGACCCAGTACTTC. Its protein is CASRGTGGRETQYF.

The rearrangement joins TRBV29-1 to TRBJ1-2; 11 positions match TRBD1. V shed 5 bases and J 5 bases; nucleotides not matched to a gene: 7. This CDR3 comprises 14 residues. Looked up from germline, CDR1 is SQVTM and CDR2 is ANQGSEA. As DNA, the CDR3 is TGCAGCGTTCAGGGACAGGGGGTAGGGTATGGCTACACCTTC. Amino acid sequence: CSVQGQGVGYGYTF.

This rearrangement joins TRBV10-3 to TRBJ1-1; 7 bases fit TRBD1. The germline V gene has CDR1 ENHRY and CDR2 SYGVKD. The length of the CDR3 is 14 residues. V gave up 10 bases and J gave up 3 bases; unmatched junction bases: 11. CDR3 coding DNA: TGTGCCACCACAGGGGCCCCGGGTGACACTGAAGCTTTCTTT. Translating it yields CATTGAPGDTEAFF.